This TCR beta chain was captured by sequencing in a study of identical twins. Overall study results and limits: Within cord blood, abundant beta clonotypes carried fewer insertions, but memory repertoires showed no such trend. Twin pairs had excess sharing that was weaker in beta out-of-frame sequences.

This clonotype was recorded a few times. Its target is unknown. Template switching (which added a universal primer site) was used, and cDNA carried unique molecular identifiers. One entry per CDR3 protein results from TCRdb running MiXCR on the 5' RACE reads. The sample shows 200,000 to 250,000 distinct CDR3 sequences, roughly a tenth of them seen only once. The germline V gene encodes CDR1 MNHEY and CDR2 SVGEGT. This CDR3 has 14 residues. V was cut by 2 bases and J by 7 bases, with 12 bases left in between. Sample: memory T cells sorted from blood. This clonotype was obtained from a man aged 45-60 years in good health. The V gene is TRBV6-2 or TRBV6-3, the J gene TRBJ2-1; D might be TRBD1 (5 bases). In DNA form, the CDR3 reads TGTGCCAGCAGTTACGGGGCCGAGGTTAATGAGCAGTTCTTC. Its protein product is CASSYGAEVNEQFF.